This T cell receptor (beta chain) was documented in a study of blood T cell repertoires in COVID-19. In the original processing: Amplification of reference gene primers provided the estimated nucleated cell counts. Clones were read by immunoSEQ multiplex PCR, and TCRdb kept only the in-frame ones, dropping some. D and trimming were read from the DNA, whereas the V and J calls and clone size are those reported in that table. The profile shows fewer than 350,000 clones, approximately 86% of them singletons. V dropped 6 bases and J dropped 4; count of bases not matched to a gene: 4. Germline V lookup: CDR1 SGHRS, CDR2 YFSETQ. The CDR3 loop spans 12 amino acids.

The receptor was derived from a woman aged 70-85 years with COVID-19, enrolled during active disease. The rearrangement uses TRBV5-1 and TRBJ2-7; 7 nucleotides line up with TRBD1. The sequenced material came from peripheral blood. CDR3 DNA sequence: TGCGCCAGCAAGGGGGCGCATTACGAGCAGTACTTC. This sequence encodes CASKGAHYEQYF.